Listed below are T cell receptor beta chains from one sample, sequenced in a study of CD8 T cells in ankylosing spondylitis. TCRdb re-analysed the 5' RACE reads in MiXCR, keeping a single row per CDR3 protein. The repertoire consists of roughly 170,000 distinct CDR3 sequences, with 9.5% to 10% occurring once and the leading ten covering about 14%. The sequenced sample was blood, either unsorted or a sorted T cell fraction (not recorded which). Receptors originate from a female donor with ankylosing spondylitis or in good health (not recorded which). CDR3s include the opening cysteine and the closing phenylalanine or tryptophan. The D gene is left open where the match is weak. The size of a clone is reported for some rows only, either as once, few or many, or as a class for expanded clones.

clone_size	d_call	v_call	j_call	cdr3_nt	cdr3_aa
few	TRBD2	TRBV6-1	TRBJ2-1	TGTGCCAGCTCATTATCTAGCGGGGGCTACAATGAGCAGTTCTTC	CASSLSSGGYNEQFF
few	TRBD1	TRBV12-3/TRBV12-4	TRBJ2-7	TGTGCCAGCAGTTTCGGGACAGTTTACGAGCAGTACTTC	CASSFGTVYEQYF
few	TRBD1	TRBV9	TRBJ1-1	TGTGCCAGCAGCCCAAAGACAGGGTTGGGCACTGAAGCTTTCTTT	CASSPKTGLGTEAFF
-	-	TRBV7-9	TRBJ1-2	TGTGCCAGCAGCTTAACGGGCGTCCGATTCGGCTACACCTTC	CASSLTGVRFGYTF
few	-	TRBV7-2	TRBJ2-1	TGTGCCAGCAGCTTGAAGGGTTTCCTTAGCTCCTACAATGAGCAGTTCTTC	CASSLKGFLSSYNEQFF
-	TRBD2	TRBV4-3	TRBJ2-7	TGCGCCAGCAGCCAAGGAAGCGGGGCTTTCTACGAGCAGTACTTC	CASSQGSGAFYEQYF
many	-	TRBV5-1	TRBJ2-7	TGCGCCAGCAGCTTGGGACAGCCTGCCTACGAGCAGTACTTC	CASSLGQPAYEQYF
-	-	TRBV6-1	TRBJ2-1	TGTGCCAGCAGCACTACTAGCTGGGGGGACAATGAGCAGTTCTTC	CASSTTSWGDNEQFF
few	TRBD2	TRBV2	TRBJ2-1	TGTGCCAGCAGGGGGGGAGGGAGGCCCTACAATGAGCAGTTCTTC	CASRGGGRPYNEQFF
-	-	TRBV20-1	TRBJ2-5	TGCAGTGCTAATTCGAGGGGGACTAACCAAGAGACCCAGTACTTC	CSANSRGTNQETQYF
few	TRBD2	TRBV5-4	TRBJ2-3	TGTGCCAGCAGCTTCCTAGCGGGAGTGGTCCATACGCAGTATTTT	CASSFLAGVVHTQYF
few	-	TRBV2	TRBJ2-1	TGTGCCAGCAGTTCATTCGAGCAGTTCTTC	CASSSFEQFF
-	-	TRBV10-3	TRBJ1-2	TGTGCCATCAGTGAGTCTGCCGAGGGACAATTTAACTATGGCTACACCTTC	CAISESAEGQFNYGYTF
many	TRBD1	TRBV11-2	TRBJ2-7	TGTGCCAGCAGCGGACAGGGCTCCTACGAGCAGTACTTC	CASSGQGSYEQYF
many	TRBD2	TRBV19	TRBJ2-1	TGTGCCAGTAGTATAGCGGGAGGTTCTGAGCAGTTCTTC	CASSIAGGSEQFF
many	TRBD1	TRBV7-9	TRBJ1-6	TGTGCCAGCAGTTCGGACAGGGACGCACCCCTCCACTTT	CASSSDRDAPLHF
-	-	TRBV20-1	TRBJ2-2	TGCAGTGCTAGAGGGCTGCAGCAAAACACCGGGGAGCTGTTTTTT	CSARGLQQNTGELFF
many	-	TRBV5-1	TRBJ2-1	TGCGCCAGCAGACCAGCCACGGGAAGTGAGCAGTTCTTC	CASRPATGSEQFF
many	-	TRBV12-3/TRBV12-4	TRBJ2-1	TGTGCCAGCAGTTTAGACGAGTGGCAAGACTACAATGAGCAGTTCTTC	CASSLDEWQDYNEQFF
-	TRBD2	TRBV3-1	TRBJ2-7	TGTGCCAGCAGCTACTATAGCGGGAGCTACGAGCAGTACTTC	CASSYYSGSYEQYF
many	-	TRBV7-2	TRBJ1-1	TGTGCCAGCAGCCCGGGCACCCGGACTGAAGCTTTCTTT	CASSPGTRTEAFF
-	-	TRBV7-9	TRBJ2-1	TGTGCCAGCAGCTTAGCAGGGATTCTCAATGAGCAGTTCTTC	CASSLAGILNEQFF
-	-	TRBV5-5	TRBJ2-3	TGTGCCAGCAGCTCCCCGTGGCTGGAGGACACAGATACGCAGTATTTT	CASSSPWLEDTDTQYF
-	TRBD2	TRBV20-1	TRBJ2-1	TGCTGTGCTCAGACTGGGACTAGCGCCGCCAATGAGCAGTTCTTC	CCAQTGTSAANEQFF
-	-	TRBV27	TRBJ2-7	TGTGCCAGCAGCAGAGTGACAGACCACTACGAGCAGTACTTC	CASSRVTDHYEQYF